These T cell receptor beta chains were read from a single sample in a study of OX40 agonist ivuxolimab in advanced cancers. The assay was immunoSEQ multiplex PCR, and TCRdb's table has in-frame clones only and misses some. Counted here are approximately 20,000 clones, about 86% occurring once; the ten biggest clones make up around 25%. Sequencing used CD4+ or CD8+ T cells sorted from blood, obtained in a trial of the OX40 agonist ivuxolimab. These receptors all stem from an adult with an advanced solid tumor such as melanoma, head and neck, liver or kidney cancer. CDR3s include the opening cysteine and the closing phenylalanine or tryptophan. Each record gives: clone size, D gene, J gene, V gene, CDR3 DNA, CDR3 protein. D genes are given only for firm matches. Clone size is not always given. Where it is, it says once, few, many or a class for expanded clones.

size: few; D: NA; J: TRBJ1-1; V: TRBV7-3; DNA: TGTGCCAGCAGCTTAGGGCTCCTTGGGACTGAAGCTTTCTTT; CDR3: CASSLGLLGTEAFF
size: NA; D: TRBD1; J: TRBJ2-2; V: TRBV13; DNA: TGTGCCAGCAGCTCCGTCTTGACAGGGGTAGACGGGGAGCTGTTTTTT; CDR3: CASSSVLTGVDGELFF
size: few; D: NA; J: TRBJ1-2; V: TRBV4-1; DNA: TGCGCCAGCAGCCAGGAATCGTCCTATGGCTACACCTTC; CDR3: CASSQESSYGYTF
size: NA; D: TRBD1; J: TRBJ2-7; V: TRBV7-9; DNA: TGTGCCAGCAGCTCTCTCGGGACAGGTGGCTACGAGCAGTACTTC; CDR3: CASSSLGTGGYEQYF
size: NA; D: TRBD2; J: TRBJ2-3; V: TRBV27; DNA: TGTGCCAGCAGTTGGGGGACTAGTGGGGGGGATACGCAGTATTTT; CDR3: CASSWGTSGGDTQYF
size: NA; D: NA; J: TRBJ1-1; V: TRBV2; DNA: TGTGCCAGCAGTCTCGGACTGAACACTGAAGCTTTCTTT; CDR3: CASSLGLNTEAFF
size: once; D: NA; J: TRBJ1-5; V: TRBV7-9; DNA: TGTGCCAGCAGCCACAGGGTCGCAGGGCCCCAGCATTTT; CDR3: CASSHRVAGPQHF
size: large; D: TRBD1; J: TRBJ2-7; V: TRBV9; DNA: TGTGCCAGCAGCGTAGGACAGGGGCCGAGCTCCTACGAGCAGTACTTC; CDR3: CASSVGQGPSSYEQYF
size: NA; D: TRBD2; J: TRBJ2-1; V: TRBV6-1; DNA: TGTGCCAGCAGTGACCTGGGGGGGGTGAATGAGCAGTTCTTC; CDR3: CASSDLGGVNEQFF
size: NA; D: NA; J: TRBJ1-1; V: TRBV5-1; DNA: TGCGCCAGCAGCCCGGGGACCGAGCGCACTGAAGCTTTCTTT; CDR3: CASSPGTERTEAFF
size: NA; D: TRBD1; J: TRBJ1-2; V: TRBV27; DNA: TGTGCCAGCAGTTATTCCGGGACAGGGGTTGGCTACACCTTC; CDR3: CASSYSGTGVGYTF
size: NA; D: NA; J: TRBJ2-7; V: TRBV19; DNA: TGTGCCAGTAGCATGGGAATGGGAAAAGCCTACGAGCAGTACTTC; CDR3: CASSMGMGKAYEQYF
size: NA; D: TRBD1; J: TRBJ2-1; V: TRBV5-4; DNA: TGTGCCAGCAGCCCCTGGGCAGGGGGCGGTTTCGTCACTGAGCAGTTCTTC; CDR3: CASSPWAGGGFVTEQFF
size: NA; D: NA; J: TRBJ1-2; V: TRBV12-5; DNA: TGTGCTAGTGGCCTAGAGACATCCTATAACTATGGCTACACCTTC; CDR3: CASGLETSYNYGYTF
size: NA; D: NA; J: TRBJ1-5; V: TRBV19; DNA: TGTGCCAGTAGTATAACGGCGGGGTCGGGCAATCAGCCCCAGCATTTT; CDR3: CASSITAGSGNQPQHF
size: once; D: NA; J: TRBJ2-3; V: TRBV20-1; DNA: TGCAGTGGTGAAGACACAGATACGCAGTATTTT; CDR3: CSGEDTDTQYF
size: NA; D: NA; J: TRBJ2-7; V: TRBV14; DNA: TGTGCCAGCAGCCAATTCCCTCAGGGAAACGAGCAGTACTTC; CDR3: CASSQFPQGNEQYF
size: once; D: NA; J: TRBJ2-5; V: TRBV7-5; DNA: TGTGCCAGAAGCTTATCGGCCCCAGTACTCAGGGCCCCGCAAGAGACCCAGTACTTC; CDR3: CARSLSAPVLRAPQETQYF
size: NA; D: NA; J: TRBJ1-4; V: TRBV7-6; DNA: TGTGCCAGCAGCTTAGTTCGGGCAGCGCCTCTGACTAATGAAAAACTGTTTTTT; CDR3: CASSLVRAAPLTNEKLFF
size: NA; D: TRBD2; J: TRBJ2-1; V: TRBV4-1; DNA: TGCGCCAGCTCGGAAGGCGGGGGGGCCTACAATGAGCAGTTCTTC; CDR3: CASSEGGGAYNEQFF
size: NA; D: NA; J: TRBJ2-3; V: TRBV27; DNA: TGTGCCAGCAGTGGGAGGGGGAACAGTTTCCCAGATACGCAGTATTTT; CDR3: CASSGRGNSFPDTQYF
size: once; D: NA; J: TRBJ2-7; V: TRBV29-1; DNA: TGCAGCGTCAAGGGGGGGGCTACGAGCTCCTACGAGCAGTACTTC; CDR3: CSVKGGATSSYEQYF
size: NA; D: NA; J: TRBJ1-5; V: TRBV6-6; DNA: TGTGCCAGCAGCCGCGGGGTCAACAATCAGCCCCAGCATTTT; CDR3: CASSRGVNNQPQHF
size: NA; D: NA; J: TRBJ1-1; V: TRBV5-4; DNA: TGTGCCAGCAGCTTAGTTCGGGGAGGGCGCGGTGCCACTGAAGCTTTCTTT; CDR3: CASSLVRGGRGATEAFF
size: NA; D: NA; J: TRBJ1-2; V: TRBV7-9; DNA: TGTGCCAGCAGCTTAGAAGTGTCGCATGGCTACACCTTC; CDR3: CASSLEVSHGYTF
size: NA; D: NA; J: TRBJ2-7; V: TRBV21-1; DNA: TGTGCCAGCAGCCCCCAGGGGGCCGTATACGAGCAGTACTTC; CDR3: CASSPQGAVYEQYF
size: NA; D: NA; J: TRBJ1-1; V: TRBV7-9; DNA: TGTGCCAGCAGCTACGGGCCCTTGAACACTGAAGCTTTCTTT; CDR3: CASSYGPLNTEAFF
size: NA; D: NA; J: TRBJ1-2; V: TRBV5-6; DNA: TGTGCCAGCAGCTGGGGGGAGGCGTACTATGGCTACACCTTC; CDR3: CASSWGEAYYGYTF
size: medium-sized; D: NA; J: TRBJ2-2; V: TRBV4-1; DNA: TGCGCCAGCAGCCACGGGGCCGGGGAGCTGTTTTTT; CDR3: CASSHGAGELFF
size: medium-sized; D: NA; J: TRBJ2-1; V: TRBV7-9; DNA: TGTGCCAGCAGCTTAGCGTATGAGGGCCGCGATGAGCAGTTCTTC; CDR3: CASSLAYEGRDEQFF
size: NA; D: NA; J: TRBJ1-5; V: TRBV7-6; DNA: TGTGCCAGCAGCTTAGGAATGCCGGGGGGCAATCAGCCCCAGCATTTT; CDR3: CASSLGMPGGNQPQHF
size: NA; D: NA; J: TRBJ2-5; V: TRBV13; DNA: TGTGCCAGCAGCTCCTACCCGGGGGACGTCCAGACCCAGTACTTC; CDR3: CASSSYPGDVQTQYF
size: NA; D: NA; J: TRBJ2-5; V: TRBV7-9; DNA: TGTGCCAGCAGCCCGCCGGGTTGGGCTATGCAGTACCAAGAGACCCAGTACTTC; CDR3: CASSPPGWAMQYQETQYF
size: once; D: NA; J: TRBJ2-7; V: TRBV19; DNA: TGTGCCAGTAGTATCGGAGGGGCCTACGAGCAGTACTTC; CDR3: CASSIGGAYEQYF
size: NA; D: NA; J: TRBJ1-1; V: TRBV4-2; DNA: TGTGCCAGCAGCCAACACCGTGAAGCTTTCTTT; CDR3: CASSQHREAFF
size: NA; D: NA; J: TRBJ1-5; V: TRBV9; DNA: TGTGCCAGCAGCCCGACAGATAGCAATCAGCCCCAGCATTTT; CDR3: CASSPTDSNQPQHF
size: NA; D: NA; J: TRBJ1-2; V: TRBV6-5; DNA: TGTGCCAGCAGTTACTCGGGGACAATGGATGGCTACACCTTC; CDR3: CASSYSGTMDGYTF
size: NA; D: NA; J: TRBJ1-1; V: TRBV6-6; DNA: TGTGCCAGCAGTTACAGGGCCGGGGACACTGAAGCTTTCTTT; CDR3: CASSYRAGDTEAFF
size: once; D: NA; J: TRBJ1-4; V: TRBV6-1; DNA: TGTGCCAGCAGTGAAGCGTTAGGCGAGGCGGGTAATGAAAAACTGTTTTTT; CDR3: CASSEALGEAGNEKLFF
size: NA; D: TRBD1; J: TRBJ1-1; V: TRBV27; DNA: TGTGCCAGCAGTGTGGGACAGGCCCTTGAAGCTTTCTTT; CDR3: CASSVGQALEAFF
size: once; D: NA; J: TRBJ2-7; V: TRBV7-9; DNA: TGTGCCAGCAGCCTCCACGAACGTTACGAGCAGTACTTC; CDR3: CASSLHERYEQYF
size: NA; D: NA; J: TRBJ1-4; V: TRBV5-6; DNA: TGTGCCAGCACCACATCAGGGGTCCTGGAAAAACTGTTTTTT; CDR3: CASTTSGVLEKLFF
size: NA; D: NA; J: TRBJ2-1; V: TRBV29-1; DNA: TGCAGCGTACAAGACTCCTACTCCTACAATGAGCAGTTCTTC; CDR3: CSVQDSYSYNEQFF
size: NA; D: NA; J: TRBJ2-1; V: TRBV6-5; DNA: TGTGCCAGCAGTTACTCTGGGCGGGAAGGATACAATGAGCAGTTCTTC; CDR3: CASSYSGREGYNEQFF
size: NA; D: NA; J: TRBJ1-1; V: TRBV6-1; DNA: TGTGCCAGCACCGAAGGGCCAATGAACACTGAAGCTTTCTTT; CDR3: CASTEGPMNTEAFF
size: NA; D: NA; J: TRBJ2-2; V: TRBV6-1; DNA: TGTGCCAGCAGTGAATTTCGGAACACCGGGGAGCTGTTTTTT; CDR3: CASSEFRNTGELFF
size: NA; D: NA; J: TRBJ1-1; V: TRBV27; DNA: TGTGCCAGCAGTGTAGGGGAAGCTTTCTTT; CDR3: CASSVGEAFF
size: NA; D: NA; J: TRBJ1-1; V: TRBV11-2; DNA: TGTGCCAGCAGTGAGTATGGAACTGAAGCTTTCTTT; CDR3: CASSEYGTEAFF
size: NA; D: NA; J: TRBJ1-1; V: TRBV11-2; DNA: TGTGCCAGCAGCTTAGGGGACACAGGGTTCGGCACTGAAGCTTTCTTT; CDR3: CASSLGDTGFGTEAFF
size: NA; D: NA; J: TRBJ2-2; V: TRBV9; DNA: TGTGCCAGCAGCGTATATTGGCGCGAGGCGAACACCGGGGAGCTGTTTTTT; CDR3: CASSVYWREANTGELFF
size: NA; D: NA; J: TRBJ1-1; V: TRBV5-5; DNA: TGTGCCAGCAGCTTTGGGGGCACAAACACTGAAGCTTTCTTT; CDR3: CASSFGGTNTEAFF
size: NA; D: NA; J: TRBJ1-1; V: TRBV7-9; DNA: TGTGCCAGCAGCTCAAGACCGGAATTT; CDR3: CASSSRPEF
size: NA; D: TRBD1; J: TRBJ2-5; V: TRBV15; DNA: TGTGCCACCAGCAGAGACGGGCAGGGGGATTTAGAGACCCAGTACTTC; CDR3: CATSRDGQGDLETQYF
size: medium-sized; D: NA; J: TRBJ1-1; V: TRBV28; DNA: TGTGCCAGCAGTGGAGTTGAAAACACTGAAGCTTTCTTT; CDR3: CASSGVENTEAFF
size: NA; D: NA; J: TRBJ2-1; V: TRBV9; DNA: TGTGCCAGCAGCGTAGGGGATGAGGGTGGGGGGCCCTCCGCCAATGAGCAGTTCTTC; CDR3: CASSVGDEGGGPSANEQFF
size: once; D: NA; J: TRBJ1-1; V: TRBV28; DNA: TGTGCCAGCAGTTTTTCGGCGACCTTGGGGGGGACTGAAGCTTTCTTT; CDR3: CASSFSATLGGTEAFF
size: NA; D: NA; J: TRBJ1-1; V: TRBV7-6; DNA: TGTGCCAGCAGCACCCAATTGACAGCTGAAGCTTTCTTT; CDR3: CASSTQLTAEAFF
size: NA; D: NA; J: TRBJ1-3; V: TRBV5-1; DNA: TGCGCCAGCAGCTCGGACACTGGAAACACCATATATTTT; CDR3: CASSSDTGNTIYF